This T cell receptor beta chain was sequenced for a study of blood T cell repertoires in COVID-19. Study in general: There were acute and convalescent COVID-19 samples, and they came from the United States, Italy and Spain. PBMCs, B-cell-depleted T cells, or T cells provided the cDNA or gDNA that made up the material.

CDR1 and CDR2 from the germline V gene are KGHDR and SFDVKD. The CDR3 covers 17 residues. The V segment lost 3 bases and the J segment 4 bases; nucleotides outside the gene matches: 8. The assay was immunoSEQ multiplex PCR, and TCRdb's table has in-frame clones only and misses some. Of fewer than 500,000 clones in the sample, around 89% were seen once. The rearrangement joins TRBV24-1 to TRBJ2-1, with TRBD1 matching over 10 bases. Sequencing was done on a sample of peripheral blood. This clonotype was sampled from a woman aged 25 to 39 with acute or convalescent COVID-19. CDR3 coding DNA: TGTGCCACCAGTGATCCTTTTCGGACAGGGGGATACAATGAGCAGTTCTTC. Its translation is CATSDPFRTGGYNEQFF.